This T cell receptor (beta chain) appears in the sequencing data of a study of regulatory and conventional T cells in RAG deficiency. Notes on the study in general: Shorter CDR3s in all patient subsets; >80% Treg-Tconv overlap in Omenn. Control T-cell subsets had markedly higher Shannon entropy and lower Simpson indices than RAG-deficient patients.

With V trimmed by 3 bases and J by 2 bases, 2 bases remained unmatched. Germline V lookup: CDR1 MRHNA, CDR2 SNTAGT. CDR3 length: 14 residues. Of note for this clone: Its target is unknown.

Genomic DNA came from blood conventional CD4+ T cells gated CD25-low CD127-high. Using immunoSEQ multiplex PCR, the repertoire was profiled, and TCRdb retains in-frame clones only, with some absent. Of roughly 30,000 clones in the sample, approximately 96% were seen once. These data also formed part of another study, on regulatory T cells. That report adds: The PCR used 52 TRBV and 13 TRBJ primers. Patient repertoires had restricted TRB V-J pairs and skewed V and J usage, most in Tregs.

The sample comprised CD25- CD4+ T cells sorted from blood. This clonotype was sampled from a human donor in good health. The chain couples TRBV6-4 to TRBJ2-3; 7 nucleotides match TRBD1. The CDR3 sequence is CASSEGQHTDTQYF. Written as DNA, the CDR3 is TGTGCCAGCAGTGAGGGACAGCACACAGATACGCAGTATTTT.